Shown below are 25 T cell receptor beta chains from a single sample sequenced in a study of cytomegalovirus exposure and HLA in healthy donors listed by TCRdb under 2017. Library construction relied on the immunoSEQ multiplex PCR assay. The multiplex PCR relied on a mix of 60 forward primers for TCR Vbeta segments and 13 reverse primers for TCR Jbeta segments. The table was pulled from immuneACCESS by TCRdb, which kept in-frame rearrangements only. Such tables lose some clones; where checked, under half of the loss comes from unresolved V genes, and the rest has no known cause. This sample has about 120,000 clones in its table, and more than 60% of those were observed once. The biggest ten clones account for 2% to 3% of the sample. Material: PBMCs. The receptor set was obtained from a female donor in good health and CMV-seronegative.

The chain joins TRBV7-2 to TRBJ2-3; D is possibly TRBD2 (5 bases). V shed 1 base and J shed 9 bases, with 8 bases lying between them. CDR3 size: 12 residues. Germline lookup yields CDR1 SGHTA and CDR2 FQGNSA. CDR3 coding DNA: TGTGCCAGCAGCTTAGAGAGGAGGACGCAGTATTTT. This gives the protein CASSLERRTQYF.

This chain connects TRBV7-8 to TRBJ2-1, with TRBD2 matching over 10 bases. The germline V gene encodes CDR1 SGHVS and CDR2 FQNEAQ. The CDR3 covers 18 residues. The junction had 12 bases not matched to a gene; V was cut back by 0 bases and J by 7 bases. CDR3 DNA: TGTGCCAGCAGCTTAGCGATAATAGCGGGGGGCAACTTGAATGAGCAGTTCTTC. Protein sequence: CASSLAIIAGGNLNEQFF.

The chain couples TRBV5-1 to TRBJ1-6; 7 nucleotides align to TRBD1. The V gene's germline CDR1 is SGHRS and CDR2 YFSETQ. The CDR3 consists of 20 residues. J was trimmed by 0 bases and V by 2 bases; bases with no gene match: 14. The CDR3 DNA reads TGCGCCAGCAGCTTTTTGTCGTCAGGGGGAGTCCGCTCCTATAATTCACCCCTCCACTTT. Amino acids: CASSFLSSGGVRSYNSPLHF. The full variable domain, completed using reference TRBV5-1 and TRBJ1-6, is KAGVTQTPRYLIKTRGQQVTLSCSPISGHRSVSWYQQTPGQGLQFLFEYFSETQRNKGNFPGRFSGRQFSNSRSEMNVSTLELGDSALYLCASSFLSSGGVRSYNSPLHFGNGTRLTVT.

The chain joins TRBV27 to TRBJ2-2; 10 nucleotides line up with TRBD2. The CDR3 extends over 15 amino acids. With V trimmed by 8 bases and J by 4 bases, 7 bases remained unmatched. Germline CDR1 is MNHEY and CDR2 is SMNVEV (reference sequence). CDR3 nucleotides: TGTGCCAGCCAAGCGGGGGGGCGAGGCACCGGGGAGCTGTTTTTT. Its translation is CASQAGGRGTGELFF.

This chain joins TRBV9 and TRBJ2-1; 8 bases line up with TRBD2. The CDR3 loop spans 17 amino acids. V was clipped by 0 bases and J by 8 bases; unmatched bases: 13. CDR1 SGDLS and CDR2 YYNGEE come from the germline V gene. The CDR3 spells CASSVALIGSGGYEQFF. CDR3 coding DNA: TGTGCCAGCAGCGTAGCTTTAATTGGAAGCGGGGGATATGAGCAGTTCTTC.

The genes are TRBV30 and TRBJ2-7; weak D call: TRBD1 (6 bases). Germline loops: CDR1 GTSNPN, CDR2 SVGIG (reference sequence). The CDR3 is made up of 11 amino acids. V was trimmed by 8 bases and J by 3 bases, leaving 11 bases between them. CDR3 nucleotide sequence: TGTGCCCAGGACAGAGGCTACGAGCAGTACTTC. Translating gives CAQDRGYEQYF.

V and J are TRBV4-1 and TRBJ2-7; perhaps TRBD2 as D (6 bases). Trimming removed 1 base at V and 3 bases at J, with 28 bases between. This CDR3 has 20 residues. Germline values: CDR1 MGHRA, CDR2 YSYEKL. CDR3 residues: CASSQAYRSGQSMEGYEQYF. For the CDR3, the DNA is TGCGCCAGCAGCCAAGCCTACAGGAGCGGGCAGAGTATGGAGGGCTACGAGCAGTACTTC.

The gene calls are TRBV27 and TRBJ1-5; 11 bases are a match to TRBD1. CDR1 and CDR2 from the germline V gene are MNHEY and SMNVEV (reference sequence). This CDR3 has 16 amino acids. Trimming took 8 bases from V and 0 from J; bases not matched to a gene: 6. For the CDR3, the DNA is TGTGCCAGCCGGGACAGGGGGACCTATAGCAATCAGCCCCAGCATTTT. Protein product: CASRDRGTYSNQPQHF.

In regard to this clone: The same CDR3 also results from other DNA sequences found in this sample. The chain employs TRBV6-6 and TRBJ1-4; maybe TRBD1 (6 bases). Germline CDR1 is MNHNY and CDR2 is SVGAGI (reference sequence). The V end lost 5 bases, the J end lost 2 bases, and 9 bases lay between the germline ends. The CDR3 runs 14 residues. The CDR3 spells CASSTTGTNEKLFF. Here the CDR3 DNA reads TGTGCCAGCAGTACGACAGGCACTAATGAAAAACTGTTTTTT.

This clone was seen a few times. The chain joins TRBV19 to TRBJ1-2, with D possibly matching TRBD1 (6 bases). Germline V lookup: CDR1 LNHDA, CDR2 SQIVND (reference sequence). Deletions cut 8 bases from V and 8 bases from J, with 18 bases between. CDR3 size: 13 residues. The CDR3 sequence is CASPRRGSKGYTF. The CDR3 nucleotides are TGTGCCAGTCCCCGAAGGGGGTCCAAGGGCTACACCTTC.

The chain couples TRBV19 to TRBJ1-1; 9 bases map to TRBD1. After removal of 3 bases from V and 1 base from J, the junction contained 6 bases not matched to a gene. The length of the CDR3 is 16 residues. The germline V gene encodes CDR1 LNHDA and CDR2 SQIVND (reference sequence). CDR3 region: CASSITGGGGNTEAFF. The CDR3 DNA reads as TGTGCCAGTAGTATCACAGGGGGCGGAGGGAACACTGAAGCTTTCTTT.

This clone was seen once. J is TRBJ2-7 and V is TRBV7-2; no reliable D call. There are 13 residues in the CDR3. Trimming pared 5 bases from V and 4 bases from J, leaving 12 bases between. The germline CDR1 and CDR2 sequences are SGHTA and FQGNSA. This CDR3 reads CASSANFGYEQYF. The CDR3 nucleotides read TGTGCCAGCAGCGCCAACTTCGGGTACGAGCAGTACTTC.

The rearrangement uses TRBV27 and TRBJ1-2, with D hard to call. Germline loops: CDR1 MNHEY, CDR2 SMNVEV (reference sequence). The germline V and J ends were trimmed by 8 bases and 1 base, with 14 bases remaining between them. This CDR3 has 14 residues. The CDR3 spells CASGVAAVNYGYTF. CDR3 coding DNA: TGTGCCAGCGGCGTAGCAGCAGTTAACTATGGCTACACCTTC.

This chain joins TRBV4-1 and TRBJ2-3, with 10 bases aligning to TRBD1. V was clipped by 3 bases and J by 1 base; unmatched bases: 7. Germline CDR1 is MGHRA and CDR2 is YSYEKL. CDR3 length equals 17 residues. In DNA form, the CDR3 reads TGCGCCAGCAGCCACCGACAGGGGGCGGATGGCACAGATACGCAGTATTTT. Encoded protein: CASSHRQGADGTDTQYF.

V and J are TRBV9 and TRBJ2-1; 8 nucleotides match TRBD2. Per germline, CDR1 SGDLS and CDR2 YYNGEE. This CDR3 has 17 residues. V dropped 3 bases and J dropped 0; count of bases not matched to a gene: 8. CDR3 DNA sequence: TGTGCCAGCAGCGGCCCATCCGGGGGGGTCTCCTACAATGAGCAGTTCTTC. Residues: CASSGPSGGVSYNEQFF.

The genes are TRBV11-2 and TRBJ2-2, with 11 bases matching TRBD2. There are 16 residues in the CDR3. Germline V gene lookup returns CDR1 SGHAT and CDR2 FQNNGV. J gave up 7 bases and V 5 bases, and 9 bases lay outside the gene matches. This CDR3 reads CASSRTSGGRNGELFF. The CDR3 nucleotides read TGTGCCAGCAGCAGAACTAGCGGGGGCCGTAACGGGGAGCTGTTTTTT.

This sequence joins TRBV27 and TRBJ2-7; weak D call: TRBD2 (6 bases). The germline CDR1 and CDR2 sequences are MNHEY and SMNVEV (reference sequence). V shed 5 bases and J shed 5 bases, with 16 bases lying between them. The CDR3 length is 14 residues. The CDR3 region has the DNA TGTGCCAGCAGTAACCGGGGGAGACCTAACGAGCAGTACTTC. This sequence encodes CASSNRGRPNEQYF.

This clone has just a few counts. Germline is not matched at one junction end, which may reflect a read error. V is TRBV7-8 and J is TRBJ2-2; no clear D. This CDR3 has 13 amino acids. The germline gives CDR1 SGHVS, CDR2 FQNEAQ. CDR3 region: CASSRRNAGELFF. For the CDR3, the DNA is TGTGCCAGCAGCCGGCGGAACGCCGGGGAGCTGTTTTTT.

J is TRBJ2-3 and V is TRBV7-3, with D possibly being TRBD2 (5 bases). CDR1 is SGHTA and CDR2 is FQGTGA in the germline V gene. The CDR3 is 14 amino acids. V was clipped by 2 bases and J by 6 bases, with 12 bases between them. CDR3 residues: CASSLRPWEDTQYF. The CDR3 bases are TGTGCCAGCAGCTTACGGCCGTGGGAGGATACGCAGTATTTT.

This clone appeared a few times. The V and J genes are TRBV5-5 and TRBJ2-7, with 9 bases identical to TRBD1. Per the germline V gene, CDR1 is SGHKS and CDR2 is YYEKEE (reference sequence). V dropped 4 bases and J dropped 9; count of bases not matched to a gene: 11. This CDR3 is built from 14 residues. In DNA form, the CDR3 reads TGTGCCAGCAGCCGGGACAGGGAAGCCCTCTGGCAGTACTTC. This encodes CASSRDREALWQYF.

The chain carries TRBV30 and TRBJ1-2, with unresolved D. The length of the CDR3 is 13 residues. Trimming took 5 bases from V and 3 from J, leaving 13 bases between them. Germline loops: CDR1 GTSNPN, CDR2 SVGIG (reference sequence). DNA for the CDR3: TGTGCCTGGGGGGAGGGTCAGGACTATGGCTACACCTTC. Its protein product is CAWGEGQDYGYTF.

The genes are TRBV5-4 and TRBJ2-5, with D perhaps TRBD1 (6 bases). CDR3 size: 12 residues. In germline, CDR1 is SGHNT, CDR2 YYREEE (reference sequence). V dropped 4 bases and J dropped 5 bases, with 9 bases sitting between them. CDR3 sequence reads: CASSLGAETQYF. The CDR3 DNA is TGTGCCAGCAGCCTGGGGGCGGAGACCCAGTACTTC.

Only a few counts were recorded for this clone. This sequence joins TRBV5-4 and TRBJ1-1; D unresolved. This CDR3 contains 12 residues. Trimming took 1 base from V and 7 from J, leaving 8 bases between them. Germline CDR1 is SGHNT and CDR2 is YYREEE (reference sequence). The CDR3 loop reads CASSLNSIEAFF. The CDR3 region has the DNA TGTGCCAGCAGCTTGAATAGCATTGAAGCTTTCTTT.

This clone appeared once. The CDR3: CASSLAGGSEKLFF. Here the CDR3 DNA reads TGCGCCAGCAGCTTGGCTGGGGGGAGTGAAAAACTGTTTTTT. The genes are TRBV5-1 and TRBJ1-4; a weak D match, TRBD1 (5 bases). V dropped 0 bases and J dropped 7 bases, with 10 bases sitting between them. Per the germline V gene, CDR1 is SGHRS and CDR2 is YFSETQ. The CDR3 totals 14 residues.

The chain employs TRBV7-2 and TRBJ2-5; no clear D gene. V was pared by 0 bases and J by 1 base, with 6 bases between. This CDR3 comprises 14 residues. Germline CDR1 is SGHTA and CDR2 is FQGNSA. Written as DNA, the CDR3 is TGTGCCAGCAGCTTAGCATCCAGCCAAGAGACCCAGTACTTC. Its translation: CASSLASSQETQYF.